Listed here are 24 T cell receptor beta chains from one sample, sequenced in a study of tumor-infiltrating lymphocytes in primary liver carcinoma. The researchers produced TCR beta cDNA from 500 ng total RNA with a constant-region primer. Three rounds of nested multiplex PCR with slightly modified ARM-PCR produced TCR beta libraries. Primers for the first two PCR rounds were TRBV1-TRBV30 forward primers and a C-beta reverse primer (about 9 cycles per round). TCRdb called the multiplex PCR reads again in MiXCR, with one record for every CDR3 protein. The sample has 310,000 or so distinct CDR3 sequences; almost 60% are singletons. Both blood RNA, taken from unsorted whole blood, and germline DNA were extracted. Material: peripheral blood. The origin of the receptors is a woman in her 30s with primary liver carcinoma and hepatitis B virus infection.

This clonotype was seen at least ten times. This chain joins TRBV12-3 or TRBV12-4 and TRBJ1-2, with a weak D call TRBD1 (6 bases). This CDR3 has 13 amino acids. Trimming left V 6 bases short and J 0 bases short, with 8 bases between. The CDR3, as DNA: TGTGCCAGCAGATACAGGGCTAACTATGGCTACACCTTC. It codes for CASRYRANYGYTF.

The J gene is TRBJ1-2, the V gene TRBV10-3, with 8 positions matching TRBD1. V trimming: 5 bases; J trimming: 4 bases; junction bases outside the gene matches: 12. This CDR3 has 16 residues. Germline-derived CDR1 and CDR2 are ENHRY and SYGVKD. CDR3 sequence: CAISQIDVQGAYGYTF. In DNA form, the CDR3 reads TGTGCCATCAGTCAAATCGACGTGCAGGGGGCCTATGGCTACACCTTC.

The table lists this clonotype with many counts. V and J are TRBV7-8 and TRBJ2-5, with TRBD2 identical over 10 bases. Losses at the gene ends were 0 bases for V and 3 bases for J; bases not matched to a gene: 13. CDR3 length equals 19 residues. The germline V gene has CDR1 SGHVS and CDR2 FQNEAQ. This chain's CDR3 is CASSLAFATTSGVKETQYF. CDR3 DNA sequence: TGTGCCAGCAGCTTAGCGTTCGCCACAACTAGCGGGGTTAAAGAGACCCAGTACTTC.

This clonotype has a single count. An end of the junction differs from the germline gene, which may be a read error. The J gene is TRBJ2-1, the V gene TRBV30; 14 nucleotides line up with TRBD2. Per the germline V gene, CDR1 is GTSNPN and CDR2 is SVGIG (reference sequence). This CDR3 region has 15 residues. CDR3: CAWSAGLAGANELFF. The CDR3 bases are TGTGCCTGGAGCGCGGGACTAGCGGGAGCCAATGAGCTGTTCTTC.

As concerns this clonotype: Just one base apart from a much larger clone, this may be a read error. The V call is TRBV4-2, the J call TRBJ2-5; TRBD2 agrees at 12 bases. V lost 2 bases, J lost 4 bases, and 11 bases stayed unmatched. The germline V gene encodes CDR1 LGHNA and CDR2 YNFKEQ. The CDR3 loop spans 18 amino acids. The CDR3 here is CASSQRLAGAGVPETQYF. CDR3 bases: TGTGCCAGCAGCCAACGACTAGCGGGAGCGGGGGTCCCAGAGACCCAGTACTTC.

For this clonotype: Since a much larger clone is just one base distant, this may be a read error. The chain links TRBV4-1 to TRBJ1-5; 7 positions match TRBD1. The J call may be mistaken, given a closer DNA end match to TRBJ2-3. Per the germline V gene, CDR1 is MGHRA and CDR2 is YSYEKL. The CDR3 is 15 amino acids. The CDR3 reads CASSQGDSNLWPQYF. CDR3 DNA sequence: TGCGCCAGCAGCCAAGGGGACAGCAACCTTTGGCCCCAGTATTTT.

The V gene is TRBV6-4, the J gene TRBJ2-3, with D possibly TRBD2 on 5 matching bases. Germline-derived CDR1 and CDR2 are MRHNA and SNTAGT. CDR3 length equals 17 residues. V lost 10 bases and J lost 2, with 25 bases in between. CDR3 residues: CAIPCPQTSGNTDTQYF. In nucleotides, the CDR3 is TGTGCCATCCCGTGCCCCCAAACCAGCGGCAACACAGATACGCAGTATTTT.

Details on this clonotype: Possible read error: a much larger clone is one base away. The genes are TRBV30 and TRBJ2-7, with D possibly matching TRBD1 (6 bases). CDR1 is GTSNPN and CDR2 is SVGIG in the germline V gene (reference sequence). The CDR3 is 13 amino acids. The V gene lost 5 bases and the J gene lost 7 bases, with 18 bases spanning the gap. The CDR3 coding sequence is TGTGCCTGGCTCCGGGGCAGGGGTCGTGAGCAGTACTTC. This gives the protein CAWLRGRGREQYF.

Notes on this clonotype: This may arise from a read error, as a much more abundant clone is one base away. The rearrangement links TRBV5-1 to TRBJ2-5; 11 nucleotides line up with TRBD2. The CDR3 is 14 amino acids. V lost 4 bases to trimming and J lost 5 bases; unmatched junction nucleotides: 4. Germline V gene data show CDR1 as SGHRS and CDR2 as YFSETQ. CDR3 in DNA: TGCGCCAGCAGCCCAGGACTAGCGGGCGAGACCCAGTACTTC. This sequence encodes CASSPGLAGETQYF. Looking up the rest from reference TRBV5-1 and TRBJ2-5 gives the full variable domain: KAGVTQTPRYLIKTRGQQVTLSCSPISGHRSVSWYQQTPGQGLQFLFEYFSETQRNKGNFPGRFSGRQFSNSRSEMNVSTLELGDSALYLCASSPGLAGETQYFGPGTRLLVL.

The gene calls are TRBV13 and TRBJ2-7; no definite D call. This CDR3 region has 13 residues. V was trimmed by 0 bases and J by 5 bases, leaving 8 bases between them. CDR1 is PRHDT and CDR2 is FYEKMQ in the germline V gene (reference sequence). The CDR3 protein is CASSLGSDHEQYF. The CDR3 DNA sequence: TGTGCCAGCAGCTTAGGATCGGACCACGAGCAGTACTTC.

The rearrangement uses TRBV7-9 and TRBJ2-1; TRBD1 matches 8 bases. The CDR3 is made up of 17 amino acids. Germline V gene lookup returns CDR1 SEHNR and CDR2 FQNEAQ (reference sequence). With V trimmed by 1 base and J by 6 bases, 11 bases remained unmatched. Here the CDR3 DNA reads TGTGCCAGCAGCTTAGTAATTCTGACAGGGGTTCGCAATGAGCAGTTCTTC. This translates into CASSLVILTGVRNEQFF.

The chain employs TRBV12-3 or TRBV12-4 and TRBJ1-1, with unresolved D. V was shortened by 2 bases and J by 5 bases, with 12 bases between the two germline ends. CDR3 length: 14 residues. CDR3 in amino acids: CASSLLVRRTEAFF. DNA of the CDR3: TGTGCCAGCAGTTTATTGGTGAGGAGGACTGAAGCTTTCTTT.

The CDR3 nucleotides are TGCGCCAGCAGCACTACGGGGGACTATGGCTACACCTTC. Its translation: CASSTTGDYGYTF. The rearrangement joins TRBV5-1 to TRBJ1-2; tentative D call: TRBD1 (5 bases). The CDR3 runs to 13 residues. In germline, CDR1 is SGHRS, CDR2 YFSETQ. Trimming removed 4 bases from V and 3 bases from J, with 10 bases in between.

The CDR3 loop is CASRGRASGRADTQYF. CDR3 DNA: TGTGCCAGCAGGGGCAGGGCTAGCGGGAGGGCAGATACGCAGTATTTT. V and J are TRBV2 and TRBJ2-3, with 12 bases that match TRBD2. With 6 bases clipped from V and 4 bases from J, the junction kept 8 bases outside the gene matches. The CDR3 spans 16 residues. Germline CDR1 and CDR2: SNHLY and FYNNEI.

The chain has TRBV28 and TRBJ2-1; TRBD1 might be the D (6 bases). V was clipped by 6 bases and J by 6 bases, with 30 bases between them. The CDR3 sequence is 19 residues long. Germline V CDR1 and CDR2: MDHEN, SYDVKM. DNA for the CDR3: TGTGCCAGCAGGCTTAGCCGGGAACAGGGATCCTTGAGGTTCAATGAGCAGTTCTTC. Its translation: CASRLSREQGSLRFNEQFF.

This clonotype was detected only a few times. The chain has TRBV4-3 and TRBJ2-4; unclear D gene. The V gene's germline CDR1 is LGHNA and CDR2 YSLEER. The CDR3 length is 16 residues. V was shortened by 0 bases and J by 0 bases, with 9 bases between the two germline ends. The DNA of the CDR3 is TGCGCCAGCAGCCAAGATGGCAGCCTAGCCAAAAACATTCAGTACTTC. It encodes CASSQDGSLAKNIQYF.

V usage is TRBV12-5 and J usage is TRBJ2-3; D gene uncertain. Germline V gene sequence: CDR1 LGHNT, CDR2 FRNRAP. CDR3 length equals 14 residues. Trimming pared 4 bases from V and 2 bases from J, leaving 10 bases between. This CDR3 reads CASGSSWFTDTQYF. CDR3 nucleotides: TGTGCTAGTGGTTCGTCTTGGTTCACAGATACGCAGTATTTT.

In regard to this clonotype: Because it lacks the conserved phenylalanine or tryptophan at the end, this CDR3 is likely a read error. The CDR3 reads CASSFLLGEKLFY. The CDR3 region has the DNA TGTGCCAGCAGTTTTTTATTGGGGGAAAAACTGTTTTAT. The V gene is TRBV28, the J gene TRBJ1-4; D is unresolved. Germline lookup yields CDR1 MDHEN and CDR2 SYDVKM. The V end lost 3 bases, the J end lost 8 bases, and 10 bases lay between the germline ends. There are 13 residues in the CDR3.

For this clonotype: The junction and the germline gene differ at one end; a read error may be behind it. The CDR3 sequence is CAGSLGGERARSYEQYF. As DNA, the CDR3 is TGCGCCGGCAGCCTGGGGGGCGAGAGGGCCCGTTCCTACGAGCAGTACTTC. The gene calls are TRBV11-2 and TRBJ2-7, with D perhaps being TRBD1 or TRBD2 (6 bases each). This CDR3 contains 17 residues. Germline values: CDR1 SGHAT, CDR2 FQNNGV.

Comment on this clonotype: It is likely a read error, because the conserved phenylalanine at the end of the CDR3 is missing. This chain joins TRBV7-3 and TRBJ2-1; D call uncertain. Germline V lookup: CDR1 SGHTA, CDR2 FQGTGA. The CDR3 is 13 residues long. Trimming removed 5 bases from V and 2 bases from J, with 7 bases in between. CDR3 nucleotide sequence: TGTGCCAGCAGCCCTGGGACCTACAATGAGCAGTTCATC. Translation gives CASSPGTYNEQFI.

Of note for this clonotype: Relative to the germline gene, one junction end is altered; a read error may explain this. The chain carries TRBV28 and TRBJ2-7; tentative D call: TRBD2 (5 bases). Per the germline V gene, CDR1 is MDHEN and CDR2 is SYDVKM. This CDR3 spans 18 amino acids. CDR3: CASSLARVASRGYYEQYF. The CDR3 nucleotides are TGTGCCAGCAGTTTGGCGAGGGTCGCTTCCCGAGGTTACTACGAGCAGTACTTT.

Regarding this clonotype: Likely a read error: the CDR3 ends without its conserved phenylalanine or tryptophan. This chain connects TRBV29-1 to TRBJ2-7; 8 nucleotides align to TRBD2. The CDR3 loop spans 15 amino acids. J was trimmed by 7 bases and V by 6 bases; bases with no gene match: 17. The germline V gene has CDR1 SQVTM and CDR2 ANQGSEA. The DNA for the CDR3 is TGCAGCGTCCTCGGGACTATCGGGAGGGCAGGTGAGCAGTACCTC. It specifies CSVLGTIGRAGEQYL.

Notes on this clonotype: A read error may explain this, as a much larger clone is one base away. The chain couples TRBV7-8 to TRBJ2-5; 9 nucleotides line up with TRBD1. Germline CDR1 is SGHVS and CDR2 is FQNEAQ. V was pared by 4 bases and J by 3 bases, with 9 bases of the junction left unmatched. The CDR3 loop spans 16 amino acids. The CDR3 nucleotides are TGTGCCAGCAGCTCCAGACAGGGGGGAAACAAAGAGACCCAGTACTTC. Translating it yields CASSSRQGGNKETQYF.

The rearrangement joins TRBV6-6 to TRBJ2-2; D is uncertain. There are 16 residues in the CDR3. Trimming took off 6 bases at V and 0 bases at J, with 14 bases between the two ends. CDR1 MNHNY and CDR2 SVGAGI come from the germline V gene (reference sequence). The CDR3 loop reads CASRWPGDANTGELFF. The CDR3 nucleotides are TGTGCCAGCAGATGGCCGGGTGACGCGAACACCGGGGAGCTGTTTTTT.